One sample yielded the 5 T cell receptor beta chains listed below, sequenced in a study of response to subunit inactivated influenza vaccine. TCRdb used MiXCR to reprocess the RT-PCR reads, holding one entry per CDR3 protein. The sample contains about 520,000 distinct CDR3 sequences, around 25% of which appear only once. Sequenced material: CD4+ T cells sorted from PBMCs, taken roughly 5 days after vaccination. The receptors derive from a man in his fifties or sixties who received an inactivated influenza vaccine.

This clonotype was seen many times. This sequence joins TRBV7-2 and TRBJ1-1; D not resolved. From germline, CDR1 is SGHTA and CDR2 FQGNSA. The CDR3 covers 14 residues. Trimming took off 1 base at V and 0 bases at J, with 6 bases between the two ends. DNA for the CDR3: TGTGCCAGCAGCTTAGGGGTGTTGAACACTGAAGCTTTCTTT. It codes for CASSLGVLNTEAFF.

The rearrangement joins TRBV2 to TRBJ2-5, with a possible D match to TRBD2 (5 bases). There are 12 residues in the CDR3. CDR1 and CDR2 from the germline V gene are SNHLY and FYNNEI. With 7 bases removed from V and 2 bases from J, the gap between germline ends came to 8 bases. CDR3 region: CASKEVQETQYF. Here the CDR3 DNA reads TGTGCCAGCAAGGAGGTTCAAGAGACCCAGTACTTC.

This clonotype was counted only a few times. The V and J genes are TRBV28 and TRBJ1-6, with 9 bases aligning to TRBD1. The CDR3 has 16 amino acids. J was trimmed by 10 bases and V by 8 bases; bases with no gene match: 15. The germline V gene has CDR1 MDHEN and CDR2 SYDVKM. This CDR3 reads CASEEPPGQGGSPLHF. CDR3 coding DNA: TGTGCCAGCGAAGAACCCCCGGGACAGGGTGGATCACCCCTCCACTTT.

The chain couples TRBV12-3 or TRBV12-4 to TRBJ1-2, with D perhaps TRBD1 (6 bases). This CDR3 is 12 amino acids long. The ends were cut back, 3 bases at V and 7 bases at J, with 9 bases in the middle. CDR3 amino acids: CASSFLQGGYTF. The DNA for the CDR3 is TGTGCCAGCAGTTTCCTACAGGGTGGCTACACCTTC.

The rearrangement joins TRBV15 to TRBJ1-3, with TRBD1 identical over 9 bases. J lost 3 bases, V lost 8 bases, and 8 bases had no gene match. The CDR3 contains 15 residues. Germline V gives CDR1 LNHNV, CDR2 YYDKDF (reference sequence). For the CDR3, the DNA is TGTGCCACCCGACCCACAGGGGGCGGTGGAAACACCATATATTTT. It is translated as CATRPTGGGGNTIYF. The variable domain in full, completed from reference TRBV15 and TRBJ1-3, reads DAMVIQNPRYQVTQFGKPVTLSCSQTLNHNVMYWYQQKSSQAPKLLFHYYDKDFNNEADTPDNFQSRRPNTSFCFLDIRSPGLGDTAMYLCATRPTGGGGNTIYFGEGSWLTVV.